The 18 T cell receptor beta chains given below trace back to one sample, sequenced in a study of cytomegalovirus exposure and HLA in healthy donors. Clones were read by immunoSEQ multiplex PCR, and TCRdb kept only the in-frame ones, dropping some. The profile shows fewer than 85,000 clones, around 94% of them singletons. The sequenced material came from PBMCs. The receptors derive from a woman aged 18-29 years in good health and CMV-seronegative.

The chain combines TRBV28 with TRBJ2-3; 8 positions agree with TRBD1. V shed 6 bases and J 7 bases; nucleotides not matched to a gene: 9. Germline CDR1 MDHEN, CDR2 SYDVKM. The CDR3 extends over 14 amino acids. CDR3 in DNA: TGTGCCAGCAGGTGGAGACAGGGGAGCAATACGCAGTATTTT. It yields the protein CASRWRQGSNTQYF.

The chain carries TRBV19 and TRBJ2-1; 8 nucleotides match TRBD1. The CDR3 contains 13 residues. V was clipped by 5 bases and J by 6 bases; unmatched bases: 3. CDR1 is LNHDA, CDR2 SQIVND, per germline (reference sequence). Written as DNA, the CDR3 is TGTGCCAGTAGTCGCGGACAGGGCAATGAGCAGTTCTTC. Encoded protein: CASSRGQGNEQFF.

This sequence joins TRBV2 and TRBJ1-2, with 8 bases aligning to TRBD1. CDR1 SNHLY and CDR2 FYNNEI come from the germline V gene. The CDR3 totals 15 residues. V lost 5 bases and J lost 9; bases outside the gene matches: 14. CDR3 loop: CASSPTPLDRVSYTF. The CDR3 DNA reads as TGTGCCAGCAGTCCTACCCCATTGGACAGGGTCAGCTACACCTTC.

The chain uses TRBV30 and TRBJ2-4; D is perhaps TRBD2 (7 bases). Germline CDR1 and CDR2: GTSNPN and SVGIG (reference sequence). The germline V and J ends were trimmed by 3 bases and 9 bases, with 18 bases remaining between them. This CDR3 region has 14 residues. CDR3 DNA sequence: TGTGCCTGGAGCGGATCAGGGGCGGGGGTCATTCAGTACTTC. Its protein is CAWSGSGAGVIQYF.

The genes are TRBV7-2 and TRBJ2-2; 10 bases line up with TRBD1. V dropped 0 bases and J dropped 4; count of bases not matched to a gene: 8. The CDR3 consists of 18 residues. Germline V gene data show CDR1 as SGHTA and CDR2 as FQGNSA. Here the CDR3 DNA reads TGTGCCAGCAGCTTAGCGGGGCCGGGACAGGGGAGCACCGGGGAGCTGTTTTTT. Translation gives CASSLAGPGQGSTGELFF.

This clone was observed a handful of times. The rearrangement links TRBV4-1 to TRBJ2-1; 7 nucleotides line up with TRBD1. The ends lost 9 bases at V and 7 bases at J; junction bases unmatched: 15. Germline assignment: CDR1 MGHRA and CDR2 YSYEKL. CDR3 length: 15 amino acids. CDR3 DNA sequence: TGCGCCAGAGGCGACAGGGATCCCTATAGGAATGAGCAGTTCTTC. Protein: CARGDRDPYRNEQFF.

The genes are TRBV19 and TRBJ2-1; tentatively, D is TRBD2 (6 bases). Germline V gene sequence: CDR1 LNHDA, CDR2 SQIVND (reference sequence). The CDR3 is 12 residues long. Trimming shortened V by 9 bases and J by 12 bases, and 18 bases separated the two germline ends. Here the CDR3 DNA reads TGTGCCAGCCGGACCTACACGGGGGTGCAGTTCTTC. It specifies CASRTYTGVQFF. Drawing the rest from reference TRBV19 and TRBJ2-1, the complete variable domain is DGGITQSPKYLFRKEGQNVTLSCEQNLNHDAMYWYRQDPGQGLRLIYYSQIVNDFQKGDIAEGYSVSREKKESFPLTVTSAQKNPTAFYLCASRTYTGVQFFGPGTRLTVL.

The rearrangement joins TRBV28 to TRBJ2-5, with a weak D call TRBD1 (6 bases). This CDR3 has 16 amino acids. V lost 5 bases to trimming and J lost 1 base, with 17 bases between them. Per the germline V gene, CDR1 is MDHEN and CDR2 is SYDVKM. The CDR3 bases are TGTGCCAGCAGTCCGAGGGACACAAATACCCAAGAGACCCAGTACTTC. Translation gives CASSPRDTNTQETQYF.

The V call is TRBV5-4, the J call TRBJ2-1; 10 bases align to TRBD2. This CDR3 comprises 16 residues. With V trimmed by 4 bases and J by 8 bases, 12 bases remained unmatched. Germline loops: CDR1 SGHNT, CDR2 YYREEE (reference sequence). CDR3 coding DNA: TGTGCCAGCAGCCCCCGAGTAGCGGGGGGCTTCTATGAGCAGTTCTTC. Protein: CASSPRVAGGFYEQFF.

The sample holds one count of this clone. The rearrangement joins TRBV7-6 to TRBJ1-4; possible D gene TRBD1, 6 bases. Trimming took 2 bases from V and 5 from J, leaving 18 bases between them. Per the germline V gene, CDR1 is SGHVS and CDR2 is FNYEAQ. This CDR3 comprises 17 residues. The CDR3: CASSLPLRGQKNEKLFF. CDR3 DNA: TGTGCCAGCAGCTTACCGCTTAGAGGACAGAAGAATGAAAAACTGTTTTTT.

The chain couples TRBV7-2 to TRBJ2-7; 12 nucleotides line up with TRBD2. CDR3 length equals 17 residues. J lost 4 bases, V lost 3 bases, and 10 bases had no gene match. CDR1 is SGHTA, CDR2 FQGNSA, per germline. The CDR3 DNA reads as TGTGCCAGCAGCTTCGGACTAGCGGGGCGGGGAGGTTACGAGCAGTACTTC. Amino acids: CASSFGLAGRGGYEQYF.

V and J are TRBV27 and TRBJ2-2; TRBD2 matches at 14 bases. With 8 bases clipped from V and 4 bases from J, the junction kept 0 bases outside the gene matches. This CDR3 comprises 14 residues. Germline CDR1 reads MNHEY; CDR2 reads SMNVEV (reference sequence). CDR3 DNA sequence: TGTGCCAGCGGGACTAGCGGGGGCACCGGGGAGCTGTTTTTT. It specifies CASGTSGGTGELFF.

The chain uses TRBV7-9 and TRBJ1-2, with 8 bases lining up with TRBD1. The germline gives CDR1 SEHNR, CDR2 FQNEAQ (reference sequence). This CDR3 is built from 14 residues. The V segment lost 5 bases and the J segment 1 base; nucleotides outside the gene matches: 3. CDR3: CASSLTGDNYGYTF. DNA for the CDR3: TGTGCCAGCAGCCTGACAGGGGATAACTATGGCTACACCTTC.

The chain uses TRBV4-3 and TRBJ1-2; 7 nucleotides match TRBD1. CDR1 and CDR2 from the germline V gene are LGHNA and YSLEER. Germline trimming cut 1 base from V and 3 bases from J; bases unmatched to any gene: 2. The CDR3 is 14 residues long. CDR3 coding DNA: TGCGCCAGCAGCCAAGTACAGGGGCACTATGGCTACACCTTC. It codes for CASSQVQGHYGYTF.

V is TRBV27 and J is TRBJ1-5; D not certain. This CDR3 is 13 amino acids long. Germline CDR1 reads MNHEY; CDR2 reads SMNVEV (reference sequence). The V end was cut by 1 base, the J end by 7 bases, with 8 bases between. CDR3 region: CASSLWYGQPQHF. The DNA of the CDR3 is TGTGCCAGCAGTTTATGGTACGGGCAGCCCCAGCATTTT.

This chain links TRBV6-5 with TRBJ1-4, with 11 bases fitting TRBD1. The CDR3 spans 15 residues. With 6 bases clipped from V and 7 bases from J, the junction kept 7 bases outside the gene matches. Looked up from germline, CDR1 is MNHEY and CDR2 is SVGAGI. The CDR3 nucleotides are TGTGCCAGCAGAGCCCGGACAGGGGGCGCTGAAAAACTGTTTTTT. Translating it yields CASRARTGGAEKLFF.

The chain has TRBV2 and TRBJ2-2, with 8 bases matching TRBD1. The germline V gene has CDR1 SNHLY and CDR2 FYNNEI. The ends lost 7 bases at V and 6 bases at J; junction bases unmatched: 4. CDR3 size: 13 residues. The CDR3 DNA sequence: TGTGCCAGCATCAGGGGGCTGGCCGGGGAGCTGTTTTTT. It encodes CASIRGLAGELFF.

This clone was seen a handful of times. The chain uses TRBV10-3 and TRBJ1-1, with 8 bases lining up with TRBD1. CDR3 length: 15 amino acids. CDR1 and CDR2 (germline): ENHRY, SYGVKD. J was trimmed by 3 bases and V by 4 bases; bases with no gene match: 7. CDR3 residues: CAISAHDRGDTEAFF. The CDR3 nucleotides are TGTGCCATCAGTGCGCACGACAGGGGCGACACTGAAGCTTTCTTT.